One and the same sample provided the 5 T cell receptor beta chains below, sequenced in a study of chemoradiotherapy in HPV16-positive cancers. TCRdb's copy holds only in-frame clones and misses some; the assay was immunoSEQ multiplex PCR. The top ten hold approximately 6.2% of the sample, which has fewer than 25,000 clones, around 90% seen once. The sample in question was blood, obtained from a patient who underwent chemoradiotherapy. The receptors stem from a human donor with HPV-associated anogenital cancer.

The sample holds one count of this clone. The J gene is TRBJ2-3, the V gene TRBV30; perhaps TRBD1 as D (5 bases). With 5 bases removed from V and 6 bases from J, the gap between germline ends came to 9 bases. This CDR3 is 11 amino acids long. Germline V lookup: CDR1 GTSNPN, CDR2 SVGIG (reference sequence). The CDR3 coding sequence is TGTGCCTGGGTAAACAGGGATACGCAGTATTTT. Translated, it gives CAWVNRDTQYF.

The rearrangement links TRBV30 to TRBJ2-1, with TRBD2 matching 10 bases. V gave up 7 bases and J gave up 10 bases; unmatched junction bases: 7. This CDR3 spans 12 amino acids. Germline loops: CDR1 GTSNPN, CDR2 SVGIG (reference sequence). The CDR3 loop is CASGLAVEEQFF. The CDR3 DNA reads as TGTGCCTCTGGACTAGCGGTCGAAGAGCAGTTCTTC. The variable domain in full, completed from reference TRBV30 and TRBJ2-1, reads SQTIHQWPATLVQPVGSPLSLECTVEGTSNPNLYWYRQAAGRGLQLLFYSVGIGQISSEVPQNLSASRPQDRQFILSSKKLLLSDSGFYLCASGLAVEEQFFGPGTRLTVL.

V gene TRBV29-1 combines with J gene TRBJ1-1, with TRBD1 identical over 8 bases. Germline CDR1 SQVTM, CDR2 ANQGSEA. This CDR3 spans 12 amino acids. V dropped 4 bases and J dropped 5; count of bases not matched to a gene: 3. CDR3 amino acids: CSVGRQGTEAFF. CDR3 sequence (DNA): TGCAGCGTTGGAAGACAGGGGACTGAAGCTTTCTTT.

The rearrangement joins TRBV5-8 to TRBJ1-2; D is perhaps TRBD1 (5 bases). Deletions cut 0 bases from V and 1 base from J, with 7 bases between. From germline, CDR1 is SGHTS and CDR2 YDEGEE. There are 14 residues in the CDR3. DNA for the CDR3: TGTGCCAGCAGCTTGGTCAGGGTTAACTATGGCTACACCTTC. Translating it yields CASSLVRVNYGYTF. Supplemented by reference TRBV5-8 and TRBJ1-2, the full variable domain reads EAGVTQSPTHLIKTRGQQATLRCSPISGHTSVYWYQQALGLGLQFLLWYDEGEERNRGNFPPRFSGRQFPNYSSELNVNALELEDSALYLCASSLVRVNYGYTFGSGTRLTVV.

V and J are TRBV9 and TRBJ1-6, with 8 positions matching TRBD1. There are 16 residues in the CDR3. Unmatched junction bases numbered 4, after V lost 0 bases and J lost 5 bases. Germline V gene sequence: CDR1 SGDLS, CDR2 YYNGEE. CDR3: CASSVGAGGHNSPLHF. In DNA form, the CDR3 reads TGTGCCAGCAGCGTAGGAGCAGGGGGCCATAATTCACCCCTCCACTTT.